Listed below are T cell receptor beta chains from one sample, sequenced in a study of T cell responses to AZD1222 COVID-19 vaccine. Sequenced by immunoSEQ multiplex PCR; TCRdb stores in-frame clones only, minus some. Of around 79,000 clones in the sample, roughly nine tenths were seen once. This material consisted of peripheral blood, taken on day 0 of AZD1222 vaccination. These receptors all stem from an adult in good health. The CDR3 runs from the conserved cysteine through the conserved F or W. The order of the fields is D gene, CDR3 length, J gene, V gene, CDR3 protein. The D gene is left open where the match is weak.

NA | 13 | TRBJ1-1 | TRBV7-9 | CASSSDSNTEAFF
TRBD2 | 14 | TRBJ2-5 | TRBV6-6 | CASRGWTSEETQYF
NA | 15 | TRBJ2-7 | TRBV6-2/TRBV6-3 | CASSTLRGPSYEQYF
TRBD2 | 13 | TRBJ2-7 | TRBV29-1 | CSVVGLAGEIEYF
TRBD2 | 16 | TRBJ2-3 | TRBV13 | CASSSLAGGSTDTQYF
TRBD2 | 16 | TRBJ2-5 | TRBV14 | CASSHGSSGSLETQYF
TRBD1 | 14 | TRBJ1-2 | TRBV29-1 | CSVEYTGANYGYTF
NA | 15 | TRBJ1-3 | TRBV5-1 | CASTQEGYSGNTIYF
NA | 15 | TRBJ2-2 | TRBV9 | CASSVGGLDTGELFF
NA | 13 | TRBJ1-2 | TRBV30 | CAWSFGVDYGYTF
NA | 17 | TRBJ1-1 | TRBV3-1/TRBV3-2 | CASSQEKVDIMNTEAFF
NA | 14 | TRBJ1-5 | TRBV5-5 | CASSLVGANQPQHF
TRBD2 | 16 | TRBJ2-1 | TRBV27 | CASSFYPTSGNNEQFF
NA | 13 | TRBJ2-5 | TRBV7-2 | CASSFKGEETQYF
NA | 15 | TRBJ1-6 | TRBV19 | CASSQLAGRGSPLHF
NA | 15 | TRBJ1-2 | TRBV7-6 | CASSLNGPDDYGYTF
TRBD2 | 16 | TRBJ2-1 | TRBV5-1 | CASSGASGSSYNEQFF
NA | 12 | TRBJ2-5 | TRBV19 | CASGALGETQYF
NA | 13 | TRBJ2-1 | TRBV12-3/TRBV12-4 | CASGWETYNEQFF
TRBD1 | 18 | TRBJ1-5 | TRBV19 | CASSMRGDRGLSNQPQHF
TRBD2 | 15 | TRBJ2-1 | TRBV7-2 | CASSPGLAGAREQFF
TRBD2 | 17 | TRBJ2-6 | TRBV19 | CASTQLAGSSGANVLTF
NA | 14 | TRBJ1-2 | TRBV11-2 | CASSPLGKDSGYTF
NA | 15 | TRBJ1-2 | TRBV29-1 | CSVEVNPGGGYGYTF
TRBD2 | 15 | TRBJ2-1 | TRBV19 | CASRPLAGGRDEQFF
TRBD1 | 16 | TRBJ1-6 | TRBV27 | CASSSTGAGWNSPLHF
NA | 16 | TRBJ2-3 | TRBV18 | CASSQSWGGITDTQYF